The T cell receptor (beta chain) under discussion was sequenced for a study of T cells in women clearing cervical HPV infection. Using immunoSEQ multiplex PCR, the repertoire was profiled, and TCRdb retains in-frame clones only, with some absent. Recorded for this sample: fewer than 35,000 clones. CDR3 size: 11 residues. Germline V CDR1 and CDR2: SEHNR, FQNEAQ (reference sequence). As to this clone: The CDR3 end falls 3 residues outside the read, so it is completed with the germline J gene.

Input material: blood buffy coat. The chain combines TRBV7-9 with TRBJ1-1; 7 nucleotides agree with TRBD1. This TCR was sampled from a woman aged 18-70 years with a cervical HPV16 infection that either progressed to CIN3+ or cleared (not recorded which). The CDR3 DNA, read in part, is TGTGCCAGCAGCCAGGGGGGCGAA. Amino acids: CASSQGGE. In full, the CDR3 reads CASSQGGEAFF.